This T cell receptor beta chain was obtained from a study of response to subunit inactivated influenza vaccine (dated by TCRdb to 2017 to 2018). Broadly, across the study: To follow how T cells responded to a trivalent subunit inactivated influenza vaccine, the researchers relied on deep quantitative profiling of the T cell receptor repertoire.

Overall study outcomes, separate from this receptor: The authors suggested that each seasonal influenza vaccination may recruit only a limited number of new T cells.

Libraries were prepared through RT-PCR. The data were produced on an Illumina HiSeq 2500. Using fastp at Q25 and MiXCR, TCRdb reprocessed the public reads and kept productive beta chains. Each CDR3 protein appears once, grouped with its most common genes and DNA. In all, the sample holds around 580,000 distinct CDR3 sequences, and around 13% of those were seen once. The top ten hold approximately 12% of the sample. Including the terminal cysteine and phenylalanine, the CDR3 comprises 13 residues. Only the CDR3 DNA is retained, 39 bases long and in frame from the first base. Trimming takes 5 bases from V and 9 bases from J, and the germline ends sit 14 bases apart. Looking up the germline V gene (reference sequence) yields CDR1 SEHNR and CDR2 FQNEAQ. On this clonotype: Its specific antigen is unknown. No base quality information exists; no much larger clone differs at one position.

Material: PBMCs from blood, obtained less than 13 days after vaccination. This TCR derives from a man aged 45 to 65 who received an inactivated influenza vaccine. Donor details come from another sample of the same person, matched by shared clones. The chain is assembled from TRBV7-9 and TRBJ1-5; the D segment could be TRBD1, given 6 matching bases. The CDR3 reads CASSVDRFSPQHF. The nucleotide sequence reads TGTGCCAGCAGCGTCGACAGGTTCTCGCCCCAGCATTTT. The CDR3 plus the reference TRBV7-9 and TRBJ1-5 genes for the other parts give the full variable domain: DTGVSQNPRHKITKRGQNVTFRCDPISEHNRLYWYRQTLGQGPEFLTYFQNEAQLEKSRLLSDRFSAERPKGSFSTLEIQRTEQGDSAMYLCASSVDRFSPQHFGDGTRLSIL.